The 14 T cell receptor beta chains reported below all come from one sample, sequenced in a study of regulatory T cells in long-lasting Graves disease. According to the study, TCR beta libraries were built with iRepertoire HTBI primers and CDR3-region Arm-PCR. MiXCR was run by TCRdb on the multiplex PCR reads, yielding one entry per CDR3 protein. The sample comprises about 530,000 distinct CDR3 sequences, around 15% of which are singletons, and more than 20% rests with the top ten. Sample time point: newly diagnosed GD, antithyroid drugs for less than 3 months. With RNA extracted from PBMCs as input, the TCR library was made. The same data also contributed to another study, on T cells in Graves' hyperthyroidism and ophthalmopathy.

The sequenced sample was peripheral blood mononuclear cells (PBMCs), obtained at new diagnosis, from a patient treated with antithyroid drugs. Receptors originate from a woman aged 35 to 59 with Graves disease.

This clonotype was counted many times. The genes are TRBV12-3 or TRBV12-4 and TRBJ1-2; D is possibly TRBD1 (5 bases). This CDR3 is 17 amino acids long. V gave up 3 bases and J gave up 1 base, with 18 bases separating them. The CDR3 sequence: CASSLGAWGTNNYGYTF. In nucleotides, the CDR3 is TGTGCCAGCAGTTTGGGTGCTTGGGGGACCAATAACTATGGCTACACCTTC.

This clonotype has only a few counts. The J gene is TRBJ2-5, the V gene TRBV10-3; 10 nucleotides line up with TRBD1. CDR1 and CDR2 (germline): ENHRY, SYGVKD. CDR3 length: 18 amino acids. J was trimmed by 5 bases and V by 5 bases; bases with no gene match: 17. The CDR3 DNA sequence: TGTGCCATCAGTAACCCTGAGTCCGGGACAGGGGACTGGGAGACCCAGTACTTC. Protein product: CAISNPESGTGDWETQYF.

Ten or more counts support this clonotype. The gene calls are TRBV12-3 or TRBV12-4 and TRBJ2-7; 7 bases match TRBD1. The J segment lost 4 bases and the V segment lost 7 bases, leaving 4 bases of the junction unmatched. This CDR3 contains 12 residues. CDR3 protein: CASKKGAYEQYF. The CDR3 nucleotides are TGTGCCAGCAAGAAGGGGGCGTACGAGCAGTACTTC.

J is TRBJ1-1 and V is TRBV7-9; TRBD1 matches at 7 bases. The length of the CDR3 is 16 residues. The germline gives CDR1 SEHNR, CDR2 FQNEAQ (reference sequence). The trim removed 5 bases at V and 0 bases at J, leaving 9 bases unmatched. The CDR3 is CASSTTGVRMNTEAFF. In nucleotides, the CDR3 is TGTGCCAGCAGCACTACAGGGGTTCGCATGAACACTGAAGCTTTCTTT.

The chain has TRBV5-6 and TRBJ2-7; 11 bases are a match to TRBD1. The CDR3 is 16 amino acids. Germline-derived CDR1 and CDR2 are SGHDT and YYEEEE. With V trimmed by 0 bases and J by 3 bases, 5 bases remained unmatched. The DNA for the CDR3 is TGTGCCAGCAGCTTGGGAGGACAGGGGGCGTACTACGAGCAGTACTTC. Protein: CASSLGGQGAYYEQYF. The full variable domain, with the rest looked up from reference TRBV5-6 and TRBJ2-7, is DAGVTQSPTHLIKTRGQQVTLRCSPKSGHDTVSWYQQALGQGPQFIFQYYEEEERQRGNFPDRFSGHQFPNYSSELNVNALLLGDSALYLCASSLGGQGAYYEQYFGPGTRLTVT.

This clonotype was seen a handful of times. The V gene is TRBV20-1, the J gene TRBJ2-7; the match to TRBD2 covers 10 bases. After removal of 6 bases from V and 4 bases from J, the junction contained 12 bases not matched to a gene. Per the germline V gene, CDR1 is DFQATT and CDR2 is SNEGSKA (reference sequence). CDR3 length equals 15 residues. The CDR3 is CSAPIRSSGGYEQYF. The CDR3 nucleotides are TGCAGTGCCCCAATTCGATCTAGCGGGGGATACGAGCAGTACTTC.

This clonotype has only a few counts. This may arise from a read error, as a much more abundant clone is one base away. The chain is built from TRBV28 and TRBJ1-5; 8 bases agree with TRBD1. CDR1 is MDHEN, CDR2 SYDVKM, per germline. Germline trimming cut 2 bases from V and 5 bases from J; bases unmatched to any gene: 5. This CDR3 is 15 amino acids long. The CDR3 region is CASSLQAGGYQPQHF. In nucleotides, the CDR3 is TGTGCCAGCAGTTTACAGGCAGGGGGCTATCAGCCCCAGCATTTT.

This clonotype was seen a handful of times. The CDR3 region has the DNA TGCAGTGCTAGATCAAACAGGGAGCGGAGTGTCAATGAGCAGTTCTTC. Amino acid sequence: CSARSNRERSVNEQFF. The V and J genes are TRBV20-1 and TRBJ2-1; a possible D gene is TRBD1 (6 bases). CDR3 size: 16 residues. Trimming cost V 2 bases and J 6 bases, with 20 bases left between them. The germline CDR1 and CDR2 sequences are DFQATT and SNEGSKA (reference sequence).

The CDR3 nucleotides are TGCAGTGCTAGCAAGGTGAACACTGAAGCTTTCTTT. It translates to CSASKVNTEAFF. This rearrangement joins TRBV20-1 to TRBJ1-1; no clear D. The CDR3 extends over 12 amino acids. Germline values: CDR1 DFQATT, CDR2 SNEGSKA (reference sequence). The V and J ends lost 3 bases and 0 bases respectively, with 5 bases between them.

Many counts were recorded for this clonotype. The chain employs TRBV28 and TRBJ1-1, with no clear D. V was cut by 3 bases and J by 6 bases, with 11 bases left in between. Germline CDR1 reads MDHEN; CDR2 reads SYDVKM. This CDR3 is 13 amino acids long. CDR3 nucleotide sequence: TGTGCCAGCAGTTTCCCTGGCAGATCTGAAGCTTTCTTT. Translating it yields CASSFPGRSEAFF.

The chain combines TRBV5-1 with TRBJ2-1, with 9 bases fitting TRBD1. With V trimmed by 7 bases and J by 5 bases, 4 bases remained unmatched. There are 13 residues in the CDR3. CDR1 and CDR2 from the germline V gene are SGHRS and YFSETQ. The CDR3, as DNA: TGCGCCAGCTTGGGACAGGGCCACAATGAGCAGTTCTTC. Protein product: CASLGQGHNEQFF.

The V and J genes are TRBV30 and TRBJ2-4; D gene ambiguous. The V gene lost 2 bases and the J gene lost 0 bases, with 11 bases spanning the gap. CDR3 length equals 15 residues. Germline CDR1 and CDR2: GTSNPN and SVGIG (reference sequence). CDR3 sequence: CAWSQRAPAKNIQYF. CDR3 coding DNA: TGTGCCTGGAGTCAGCGCGCCCCAGCCAAAAACATTCAGTACTTC. The full variable domain, in which reference TRBV30 and TRBJ2-4 provide the parts outside the CDR3, is SQTIHQWPATLVQPVGSPLSLECTVEGTSNPNLYWYRQAAGRGLQLLFYSVGIGQISSEVPQNLSASRPQDRQFILSSKKLLLSDSGFYLCAWSQRAPAKNIQYFGAGTRLSVL.

The table lists this clonotype with a few counts. The genes are TRBV7-9 and TRBJ2-1; the match to TRBD2 covers 12 bases. Germline V gene sequence: CDR1 SEHNR, CDR2 FQNEAQ (reference sequence). V gave up 1 base and J gave up 9 bases; unmatched junction bases: 1. There are 14 residues in the CDR3. CDR3 protein: CASSLGLAGAEQFF. The DNA for the CDR3 is TGTGCCAGCAGCTTAGGACTAGCGGGGGCTGAGCAGTTCTTC.

This clonotype was observed at least ten times. The CDR3, as DNA: TGCAGTGCTAGACAGGGCGCAGAGACCCAGTACTTC. The encoded protein is CSARQGAETQYF. This sequence joins TRBV20-1 and TRBJ2-5; TRBD1 might be the D (5 bases). CDR3 length equals 12 residues. Germline V lookup: CDR1 DFQATT, CDR2 SNEGSKA (reference sequence). The germline V and J ends were trimmed by 2 bases and 4 bases, with 8 bases remaining between them.